These 13 T cell receptor beta chains share one sample of origin, sequenced in a study of blood T cell repertoires in COVID-19. Profiled with immunoSEQ multiplex PCR; TCRdb holds only in-frame clones, not every one. The data hold 490,000 or so clones, with 80% to 90% observed a single time. Sequencing used PBMCs or T cells enriched from blood (not recorded which). These receptors came from an older woman who had recovered from COVID-19.

This clone was seen a single time. The chain links TRBV5-1 to TRBJ2-1; weak D call: TRBD1 (6 bases). CDR1 and CDR2 (germline): SGHRS, YFSETQ. The CDR3 spans 15 residues. V was clipped by 3 bases and J by 5 bases, with 15 bases between them. The CDR3 nucleotides are TGCGCCAGCAGCTCCCCCGGGGCAGGGGACAATGAGCAGTTCTTC. It yields the protein CASSSPGAGDNEQFF.

This rearrangement joins TRBV6-2 or TRBV6-3 to TRBJ1-1; D is ambiguous. CDR1 is MNHEY, CDR2 SVGEGT, per germline. The germline V and J ends were trimmed by 6 bases and 4 bases, with 12 bases remaining between them. CDR3 length equals 13 residues. The CDR3 coding sequence is TGTGCCAGCAGCCCGCCCGGTGGCACTGAAGCTTTCTTT. It translates to CASSPPGGTEAFF.

This clone was seen a single time. V and J are TRBV19 and TRBJ1-2, with D maybe TRBD1 (5 bases). In germline, CDR1 is LNHDA, CDR2 SQIVND (reference sequence). Trimming cost V 5 bases and J 8 bases, with 18 bases left between them. There are 14 residues in the CDR3. The chain's CDR3 is CASSQTSGLGGYTF. The CDR3 coding sequence is TGTGCCAGTAGTCAAACCTCAGGGCTTGGAGGCTACACCTTC. Full variable domain (rest looked up from reference TRBV19 and TRBJ1-2): DGGITQSPKYLFRKEGQNVTLSCEQNLNHDAMYWYRQDPGQGLRLIYYSQIVNDFQKGDIAEGYSVSREKKESFPLTVTSAQKNPTAFYLCASSQTSGLGGYTFGSGTRLTVV.

The chain couples TRBV28 to TRBJ1-1; no definite D call. CDR1 MDHEN and CDR2 SYDVKM come from the germline V gene. The germline V and J ends were trimmed by 4 bases and 1 base, with 7 bases remaining between them. The CDR3 is 13 residues long. CDR3 protein: CASSYPGNTEAFF. The CDR3 DNA reads as TGTGCCAGCAGTTACCCGGGGAACACTGAAGCTTTCTTT.

This rearrangement joins TRBV2 to TRBJ2-3; perhaps TRBD2 as D (7 bases). CDR1 and CDR2 (germline): SNHLY, FYNNEI. V lost 8 bases and J lost 5, with 17 bases in between. The CDR3 loop spans 14 amino acids. The CDR3 bases are TGTGCCAGCGGATCGGGGGGCCGCGTAGATACGCAGTATTTT. This codes for CASGSGGRVDTQYF.

The chain recombines TRBV30 with TRBJ2-3; perhaps TRBD1 as D (5 bases). The ends were cut back, 3 bases at V and 5 bases at J, with 15 bases in the middle. CDR3 size: 14 residues. The germline V gene has CDR1 GTSNPN and CDR2 SVGIG (reference sequence). The CDR3 here is CAWRSQGSRDTQYF. The CDR3 DNA reads TGTGCCTGGAGATCCCAGGGTTCCCGAGATACGCAGTATTTT. Combining the CDR3 with reference TRBV30 and TRBJ2-3 gives the whole variable domain SQTIHQWPATLVQPVGSPLSLECTVEGTSNPNLYWYRQAAGRGLQLLFYSVGIGQISSEVPQNLSASRPQDRQFILSSKKLLLSDSGFYLCAWRSQGSRDTQYFGPGTRLTVL.

V usage is TRBV11-2 and J usage is TRBJ2-7, with 11 bases aligning to TRBD2. V gave up 5 bases and J gave up 5 bases; unmatched junction bases: 11. Germline V gene lookup returns CDR1 SGHAT and CDR2 FQNNGV. CDR3 length: 16 residues. CDR3 coding DNA: TGTGCCAGCAGCCCAAGGGTACTTAGCGGGGGGGACGAGCAGTACTTC. Protein sequence: CASSPRVLSGGDEQYF. Full variable domain (missing parts from reference TRBV11-2 and TRBJ2-7): EAGVAQSPRYKIIEKRQSVAFWCNPISGHATLYWYQQILGQGPKLLIQFQNNGVVDDSQLPKDRFSAERLKGVDSTLKIQPAKLEDSAVYLCASSPRVLSGGDEQYFGPGTRLTVT.

This clone has only a few counts. The J gene is TRBJ1-5, the V gene TRBV5-8; 7 positions agree with TRBD1. This CDR3 spans 15 amino acids. J lost 0 bases, V lost 4 bases, and 4 bases had no gene match. Germline V gives CDR1 SGHTS, CDR2 YDEGEE. The CDR3 DNA reads as TGTGCCAGCAGCCGGGACAGCTATAGCAATCAGCCCCAGCATTTT. This encodes CASSRDSYSNQPQHF.

This rearrangement joins TRBV29-1 to TRBJ1-2; D is ambiguous. The germline V gene has CDR1 SQVTM and CDR2 ANQGSEA. This CDR3 has 13 amino acids. V was trimmed by 3 bases and J by 0 bases, leaving 8 bases between them. CDR3 sequence (DNA): TGCAGCGTTGATCGGGAAACTAACTATGGCTACACCTTC. The encoded protein is CSVDRETNYGYTF.

J is TRBJ1-4 and V is TRBV30; TRBD1 aligns across 9 bases. The CDR3 is 14 amino acids. Germline lookup yields CDR1 GTSNPN and CDR2 SVGIG (reference sequence). J was trimmed by 6 bases and V by 5 bases; bases with no gene match: 7. CDR3 protein: CAWSRQGDHEKLFF. In nucleotides, the CDR3 is TGTGCCTGGTCTCGACAGGGGGACCATGAAAAACTGTTTTTT.

This rearrangement joins TRBV29-1 to TRBJ2-3; D may be TRBD2 (5 bases). Germline CDR1 is SQVTM and CDR2 is ANQGSEA. This CDR3 contains 14 residues. With 1 base removed from V and 3 bases from J, the gap between germline ends came to 11 bases. CDR3 in DNA: TGCAGCGTTGAAGGGAGGCGAGGGACAGATACGCAGTATTTT. It encodes CSVEGRRGTDTQYF.

A single count supports this clone. The rearrangement uses TRBV6-5 and TRBJ1-2; D possibly corresponds to TRBD1 (5 bases). This CDR3 spans 13 amino acids. Germline CDR1 and CDR2: MNHEY and SVGAGI. V lost 6 bases to trimming and J lost 2 bases, with 10 bases between them. As DNA, the CDR3 is TGTGCCAGCAGGAGGACACAGAACTATGGCTACACCTTC. Its protein product is CASRRTQNYGYTF.

V gene TRBV11-2 combines with J gene TRBJ2-7; 7 bases align to TRBD2. Looked up from germline, CDR1 is SGHAT and CDR2 is FQNNGV. The CDR3 is 16 residues long. V gave up 2 bases and J gave up 2 bases; unmatched junction bases: 9. CDR3 sequence: CASSLSGGDGAYEQYF. CDR3 coding DNA: TGTGCCAGCAGCTTATCTGGGGGGGACGGGGCCTACGAGCAGTACTTC.